This T cell receptor beta chain appears in the sequencing data of a study of blood T cell repertoires in COVID-19. Study in general: Researchers got acute and convalescent COVID-19 samples from the United States, Italy and Spain. Sample material is recorded as cDNA or gDNA derived from T cells, B-cell-depleted T cells, or PBMCs.

Looked up from germline, CDR1 is SGHKS and CDR2 is YYEKEE (reference sequence). V gave up 4 bases and J gave up 6 bases, with 19 bases separating them. The CDR3 is made up of 15 amino acids. Sequencing used immunoSEQ multiplex PCR; TCRdb keeps in-frame clones, though not all of them. This sample has about 130,000 clones, with about 80% found just once. V is TRBV5-5 and J is TRBJ1-1; maybe TRBD1 (6 bases). Sequenced: peripheral blood. The TCR sequence derives from a man aged 40-55 years with active or convalescent COVID-19. DNA for the CDR3: TGTGCCAGCAGCCGCCTACAGGGCAGAGAGGCTGAAGCTTTCTTT. Translating it yields CASSRLQGREAEAFF.